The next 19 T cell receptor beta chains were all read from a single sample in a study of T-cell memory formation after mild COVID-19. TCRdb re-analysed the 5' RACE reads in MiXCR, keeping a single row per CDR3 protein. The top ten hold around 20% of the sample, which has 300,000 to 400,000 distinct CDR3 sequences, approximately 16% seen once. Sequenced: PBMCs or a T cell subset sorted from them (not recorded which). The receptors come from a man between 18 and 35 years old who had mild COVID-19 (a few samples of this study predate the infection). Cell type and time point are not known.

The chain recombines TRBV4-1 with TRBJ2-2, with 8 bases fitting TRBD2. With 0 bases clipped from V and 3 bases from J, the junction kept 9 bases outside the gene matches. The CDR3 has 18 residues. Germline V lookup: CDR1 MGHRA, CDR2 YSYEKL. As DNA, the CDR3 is TGCGCCAGCAGCCAAGATGAAGGACTAGCTTTGGACACCGGGGAGCTGTTTTTT. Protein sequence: CASSQDEGLALDTGELFF.

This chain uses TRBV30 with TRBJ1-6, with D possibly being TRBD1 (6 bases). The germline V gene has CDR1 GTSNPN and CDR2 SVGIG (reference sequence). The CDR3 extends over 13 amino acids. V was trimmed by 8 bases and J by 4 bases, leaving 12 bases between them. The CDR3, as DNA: TGTGCCGGCAGACAGGAGTATAATTCACCCCTCCACTTT. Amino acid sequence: CAGRQEYNSPLHF.

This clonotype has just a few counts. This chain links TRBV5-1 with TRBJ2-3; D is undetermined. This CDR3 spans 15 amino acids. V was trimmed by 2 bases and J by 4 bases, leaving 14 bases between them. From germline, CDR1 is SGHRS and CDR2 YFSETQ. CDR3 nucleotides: TGCGCCAGCAGCTTCCGGGCCTCCGGGTCAGATACGCAGTATTTT. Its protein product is CASSFRASGSDTQYF.

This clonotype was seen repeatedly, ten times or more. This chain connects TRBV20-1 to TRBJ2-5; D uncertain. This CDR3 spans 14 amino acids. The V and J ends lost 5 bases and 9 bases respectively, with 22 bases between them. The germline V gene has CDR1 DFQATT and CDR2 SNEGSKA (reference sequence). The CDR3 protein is CSAPSPGSGASQYF. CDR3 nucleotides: TGCAGTGCTCCCTCCCCTGGATCGGGTGCGTCCCAGTACTTC.

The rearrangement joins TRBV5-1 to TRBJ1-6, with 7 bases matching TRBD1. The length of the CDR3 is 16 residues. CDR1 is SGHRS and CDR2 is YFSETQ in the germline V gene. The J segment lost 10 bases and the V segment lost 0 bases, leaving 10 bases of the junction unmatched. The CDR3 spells CASSLAYTGVGSPLHF. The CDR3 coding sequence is TGCGCCAGCAGCTTGGCCTATACAGGGGTAGGGTCACCCCTCCACTTT.

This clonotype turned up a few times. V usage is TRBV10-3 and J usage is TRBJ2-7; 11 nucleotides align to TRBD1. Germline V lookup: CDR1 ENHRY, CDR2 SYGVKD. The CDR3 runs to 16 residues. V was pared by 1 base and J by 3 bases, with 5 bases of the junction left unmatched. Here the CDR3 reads CAISELGQGANYEQYF. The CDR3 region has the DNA TGTGCCATCAGTGAGTTAGGACAGGGGGCTAACTACGAGCAGTACTTC.

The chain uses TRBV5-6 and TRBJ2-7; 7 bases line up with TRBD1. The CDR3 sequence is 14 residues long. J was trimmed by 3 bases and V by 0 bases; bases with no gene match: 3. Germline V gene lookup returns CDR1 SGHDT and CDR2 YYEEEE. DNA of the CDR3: TGTGCCAGCAGCTTGGGAGGGGACAGCTACGAGCAGTACGTC. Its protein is CASSLGGDSYEQYV.

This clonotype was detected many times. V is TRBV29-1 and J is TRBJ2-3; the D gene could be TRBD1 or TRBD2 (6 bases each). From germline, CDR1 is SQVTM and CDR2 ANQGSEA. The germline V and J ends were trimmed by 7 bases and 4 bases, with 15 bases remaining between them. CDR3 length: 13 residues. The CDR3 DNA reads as TGCAGCGCCTCGGGGGCTAGCCCAGATACGCAGTATTTT. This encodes CSASGASPDTQYF.

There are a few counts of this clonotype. CDR3 residues: CASSSGTGLSNQPQHF. The CDR3 DNA is TGTGCCAGCAGTTCTGGGACAGGGCTTAGCAATCAGCCCCAGCATTTT. This chain uses TRBV6-5 with TRBJ1-5; 9 bases are a match to TRBD1. The trim removed 4 bases at V and 0 bases at J, leaving 4 bases unmatched. Germline V gene data show CDR1 as MNHEY and CDR2 as SVGAGI. The CDR3 loop spans 16 amino acids.

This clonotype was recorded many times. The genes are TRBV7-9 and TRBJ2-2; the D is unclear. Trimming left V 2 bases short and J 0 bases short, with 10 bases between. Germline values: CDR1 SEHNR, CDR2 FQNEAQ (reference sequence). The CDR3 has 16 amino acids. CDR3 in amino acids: CASSLIGRTNTGELFF. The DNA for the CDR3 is TGTGCCAGCAGCTTAATAGGGCGGACGAACACCGGGGAGCTGTTTTTT.

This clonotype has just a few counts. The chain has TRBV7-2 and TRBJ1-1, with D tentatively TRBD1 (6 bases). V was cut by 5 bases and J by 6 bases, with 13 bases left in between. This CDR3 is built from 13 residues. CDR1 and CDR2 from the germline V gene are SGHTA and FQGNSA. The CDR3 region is CASSPPGEAEAFF. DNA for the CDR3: TGTGCCAGCAGCCCTCCAGGGGAGGCTGAAGCTTTCTTT. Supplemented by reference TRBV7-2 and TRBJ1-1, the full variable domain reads GAGVSQSPSNKVTEKGKDVELRCDPISGHTALYWYRQSLGQGLEFLIYFQGNSAPDKSGLPSDRFSAERTGGSVSTLTIQRTQQEDSAVYLCASSPPGEAEAFFGQGTRLTVV.

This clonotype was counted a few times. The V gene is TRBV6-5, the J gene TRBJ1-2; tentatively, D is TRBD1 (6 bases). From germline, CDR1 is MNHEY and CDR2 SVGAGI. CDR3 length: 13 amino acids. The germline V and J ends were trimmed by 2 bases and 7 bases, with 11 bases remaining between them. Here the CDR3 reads CASSYRGVLGYTF. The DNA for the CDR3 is TGTGCCAGCAGTTACAGGGGGGTTCTTGGCTACACCTTC.

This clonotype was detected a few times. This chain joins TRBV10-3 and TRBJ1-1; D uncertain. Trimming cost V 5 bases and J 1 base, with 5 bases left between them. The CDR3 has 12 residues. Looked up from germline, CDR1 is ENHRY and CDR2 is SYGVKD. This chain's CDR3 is CAISWENTEAFF. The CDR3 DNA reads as TGTGCCATCAGTTGGGAGAACACTGAAGCTTTCTTT.

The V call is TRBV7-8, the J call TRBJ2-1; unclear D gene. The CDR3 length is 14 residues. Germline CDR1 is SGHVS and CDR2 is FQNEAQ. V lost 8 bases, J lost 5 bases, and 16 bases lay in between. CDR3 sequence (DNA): TGTGCCAGCCACAAGGGCAGCCGGGACAATGAGCAGTTCTTC. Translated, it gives CASHKGSRDNEQFF.

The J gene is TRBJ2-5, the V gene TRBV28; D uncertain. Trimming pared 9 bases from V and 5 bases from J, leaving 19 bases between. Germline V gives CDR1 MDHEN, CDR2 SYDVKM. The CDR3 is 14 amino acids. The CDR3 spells CASTSFGVTETQYF. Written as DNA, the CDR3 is TGTGCCAGTACATCCTTTGGGGTTACGGAGACCCAGTACTTC.

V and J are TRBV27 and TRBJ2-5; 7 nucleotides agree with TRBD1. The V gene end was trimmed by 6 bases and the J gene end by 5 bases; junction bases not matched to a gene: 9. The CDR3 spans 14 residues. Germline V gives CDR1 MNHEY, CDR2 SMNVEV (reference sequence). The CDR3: CASSLTGSHETQYF. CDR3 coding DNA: TGTGCCAGCAGCCTGACAGGGAGCCACGAGACCCAGTACTTC.

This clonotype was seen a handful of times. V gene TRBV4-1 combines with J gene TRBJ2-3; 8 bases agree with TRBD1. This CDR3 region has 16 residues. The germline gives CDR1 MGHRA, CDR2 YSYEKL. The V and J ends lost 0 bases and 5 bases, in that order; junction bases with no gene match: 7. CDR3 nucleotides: TGCGCCAGCAGCCAAGAAGGGGGACAGGTGGGAGATACGCAGTATTTT. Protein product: CASSQEGGQVGDTQYF.

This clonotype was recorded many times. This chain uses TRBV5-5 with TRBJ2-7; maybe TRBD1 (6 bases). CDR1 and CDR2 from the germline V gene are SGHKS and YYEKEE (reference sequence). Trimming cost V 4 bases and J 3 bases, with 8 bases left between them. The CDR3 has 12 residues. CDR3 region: CASSRDNYEQYV. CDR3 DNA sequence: TGTGCCAGCAGCCGGGACAACTACGAGCAGTACGTC.

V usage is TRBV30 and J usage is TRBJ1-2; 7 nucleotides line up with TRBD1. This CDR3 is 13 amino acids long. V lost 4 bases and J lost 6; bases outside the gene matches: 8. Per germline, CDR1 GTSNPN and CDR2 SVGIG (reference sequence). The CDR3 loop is CAWKDQGVHGYTF. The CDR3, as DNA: TGTGCCTGGAAAGATCAGGGGGTCCATGGCTACACCTTC.